This TCR beta chain was sequenced for a study of blood T cells in healthy people across ages (dated by TCRdb to about 2015). Background for the entire study: Template switching captured roughly one uniquely barcoded TCR beta cDNA molecule per two T cells in model experiments. The study measured age-related changes in TCR beta repertoire diversity using deep sequencing normalized with unique cDNA molecular identifiers. The donors were split into four age groups: young (average approximately 16 years), middle-aged (39), aged (about 62) and long-lived (roughly 88). To avoid experimental bias, donors of different ages were randomly spread across the sequencing lanes. Two additional independent replicas of 1 million unique cDNA reads from the same blood draw were analyzed for two donors (one aged 18 to 30 and one aged 80 or older). The paper's findings and limits, for the study overall: Compared with the aged group, more naive CD4+ T cells, fewer expanded clones and increased TCR diversity were shown by the long-lived group, suggesting age selection. The percentage of naive T cells measured by flow cytometry correlated strongly with observed TCR beta diversity. Estimates of total diversity based on one million sequenced T cells were regarded as lower bounds and as underestimates. Since profiling was done on bulk unsorted PBMCs, naive and antigen-experienced compartments could not be conclusively compared. The CMV infection status of donors was not known, potentially confounding age-related changes in expanded clonotypes. Observed TCR beta diversity per million T cells fell roughly linearly with age, and a significant reduction was already apparent by age around 40.

The donors were a few dozen Caucasian individuals from Russia, aged roughly 6 to 100 years, who were systemically healthy. Each donor gave around 9.5 milliliters of peripheral blood, collected into EDTA-treated Vacutainer tubes. Ficoll-Paque density-gradient centrifugation was used to isolate PBMCs, with at least 7 million obtained per sample. Trizol reagent was used to extract total RNA from the PBMCs, yielding at least 6 micrograms per sample. Naive CD45RAhigh/CD27high T cell percentages were measured by flow cytometry on a PBMC aliquot from every donor. A note on this clonotype: The antigen it binds to is not known. No per-base quality is available; no much larger clone lies one base away.

Receptor amplification or capture employed 5' RACE. The sequencer was an Illumina HiSeq 2500. A second 7 to 11 cycle PCR used a sample-barcoded 5' primer and a J-beta primer mix. A unique molecular identifier was introduced onto each TCR beta cDNA molecule by a template-switch 5' adaptor carrying 12 random nucleotides. Each sample yielded at least 2.5 million CDR3-containing paired-end reads. The Mint cDNA synthesis kit, primed by a TRBC-specific oligonucleotide, was used to synthesize first-strand cDNA from all RNA. Following uracil-DNA glycosylase treatment, all cDNA underwent a first 18-cycle PCR with the universal primers M1SS and BC2_uni_R. On the authors' methods: For normalization, 1 million high-quality reads were randomly selected from each sample, with every read carrying a distinct molecular identifier. Instead of being binned into consensus sequences, reads that shared molecular identifiers were thrown out. MiTCR, with a Q25 quality threshold and the strictest error-elimination algorithm, was used for CDR3 identification, clonotype clustering and error correction. Lower-bound total TCR beta diversity was estimated with a nonparametric unseen species model using Euler transformation. TCRdb applied fastp at Q25 and MiXCR to the public reads, then kept only in-frame beta chains. Rows merge per CDR3 protein into single entries with the most common DNA and genes. TCRdb, not the original authors, processed these V and J calls. The sample table records about 1.6 million distinct CDR3 sequences; around 36% of these occur just once. In total, the top ten clones hold approximately 10% of the sample.

The V and J ends are trimmed by 2 bases and 4 bases, leaving 17 bases between them. The CDR3 runs 16 residues from the cysteine to the phenylalanine. Solely the CDR3 DNA is kept, with 48 bases framed from the first base. CDR1 MNHNS and CDR2 SASEGT were looked up in the germline V gene. This chain is built from TRBV6-1 and TRBJ1-2; 6 matching bases give a weak D call of TRBD1. The clonotype comes from a woman aged 30 to 39 in good health. Source material: blood. CDR3 protein: CASSESLGGLGYGYTF. Read as DNA, the sequence is TGTGCCAGCAGTGAATCGTTGGGGGGGCTCGGCTATGGCTACACCTTC.